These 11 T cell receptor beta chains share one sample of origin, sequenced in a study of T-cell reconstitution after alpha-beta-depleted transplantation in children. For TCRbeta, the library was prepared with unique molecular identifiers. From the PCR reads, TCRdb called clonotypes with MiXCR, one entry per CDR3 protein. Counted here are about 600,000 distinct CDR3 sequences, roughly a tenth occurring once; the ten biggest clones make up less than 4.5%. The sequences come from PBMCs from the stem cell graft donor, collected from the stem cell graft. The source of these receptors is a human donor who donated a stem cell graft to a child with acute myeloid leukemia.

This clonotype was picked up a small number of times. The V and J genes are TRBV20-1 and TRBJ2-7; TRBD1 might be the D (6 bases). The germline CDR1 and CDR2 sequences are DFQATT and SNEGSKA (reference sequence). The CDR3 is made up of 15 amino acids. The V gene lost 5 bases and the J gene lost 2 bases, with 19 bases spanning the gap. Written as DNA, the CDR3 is TGCAGTGCTCCCGGATACAGGGTTATCCCCTACGAGCAGTACTTC. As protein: CSAPGYRVIPYEQYF.

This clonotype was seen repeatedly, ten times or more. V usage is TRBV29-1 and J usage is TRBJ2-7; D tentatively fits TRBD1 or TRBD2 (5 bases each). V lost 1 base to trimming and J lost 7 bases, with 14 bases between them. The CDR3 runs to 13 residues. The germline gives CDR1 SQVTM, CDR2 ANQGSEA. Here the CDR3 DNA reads TGCAGCGTTGAAGGTGGGGGAAAGGGGGAGCAGTACTTC. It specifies CSVEGGGKGEQYF.

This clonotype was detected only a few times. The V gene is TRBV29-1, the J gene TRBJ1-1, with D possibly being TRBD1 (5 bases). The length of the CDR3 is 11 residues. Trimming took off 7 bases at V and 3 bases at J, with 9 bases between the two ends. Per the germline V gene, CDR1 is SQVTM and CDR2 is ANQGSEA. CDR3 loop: CSATGDTEAFF. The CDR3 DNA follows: TGCAGCGCCACGGGGGACACTGAAGCTTTCTTT. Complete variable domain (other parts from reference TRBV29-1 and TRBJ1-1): SAVISQKPSRDICQRGTSLTIQCQVDSQVTMMFWYRQQPGQSLTLIATANQGSEATYESGFVIDKFPISRPNLTFSTLTVSNMSPEDSSIYLCSATGDTEAFFGQGTRLTVV.

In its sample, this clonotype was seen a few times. The chain's CDR3 is CASGPTGGVGDTQYF. The CDR3 nucleotides read TGTGCTAGTGGTCCGACAGGGGGAGTCGGAGATACGCAGTATTTT. The V and J genes are TRBV12-5 and TRBJ2-3; 9 positions match TRBD1. In germline, CDR1 is LGHNT, CDR2 FRNRAP. The CDR3 length is 15 residues. V shed 5 bases and J 5 bases; nucleotides not matched to a gene: 8.

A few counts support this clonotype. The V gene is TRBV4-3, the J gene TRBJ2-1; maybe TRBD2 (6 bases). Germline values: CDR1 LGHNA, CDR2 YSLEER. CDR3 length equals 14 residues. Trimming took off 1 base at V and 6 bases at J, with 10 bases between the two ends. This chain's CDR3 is CASSQGLEGNEQFF. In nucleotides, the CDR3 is TGCGCCAGCAGCCAAGGACTAGAGGGCAATGAGCAGTTCTTC.

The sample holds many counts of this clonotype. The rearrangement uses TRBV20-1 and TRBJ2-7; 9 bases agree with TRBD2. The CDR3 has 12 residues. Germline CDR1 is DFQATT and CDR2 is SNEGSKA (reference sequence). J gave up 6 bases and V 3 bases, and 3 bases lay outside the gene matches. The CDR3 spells CSASAGGLEQYF. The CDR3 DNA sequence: TGCAGTGCTAGCGCGGGGGGGCTCGAGCAGTACTTC.

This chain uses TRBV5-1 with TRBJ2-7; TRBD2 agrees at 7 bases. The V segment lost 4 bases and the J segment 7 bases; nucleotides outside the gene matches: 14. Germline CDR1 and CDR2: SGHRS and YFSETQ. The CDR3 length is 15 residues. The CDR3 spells CASSPGDMGGVEQYF. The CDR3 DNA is TGCGCCAGCAGCCCGGGTGATATGGGAGGGGTTGAGCAGTACTTC. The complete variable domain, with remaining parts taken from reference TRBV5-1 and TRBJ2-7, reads KAGVTQTPRYLIKTRGQQVTLSCSPISGHRSVSWYQQTPGQGLQFLFEYFSETQRNKGNFPGRFSGRQFSNSRSEMNVSTLELGDSALYLCASSPGDMGGVEQYFGPGTRLTVT.

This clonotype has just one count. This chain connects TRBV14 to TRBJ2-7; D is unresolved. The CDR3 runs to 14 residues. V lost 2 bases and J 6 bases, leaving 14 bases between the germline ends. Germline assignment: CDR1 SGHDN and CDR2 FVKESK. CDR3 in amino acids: CASSQSGAKSEQYF. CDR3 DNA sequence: TGTGCCAGCAGCCAATCGGGCGCGAAGTCCGAGCAGTACTTC.

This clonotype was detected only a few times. The CDR3 sequence: CASSPRDRGGETQYF. The DNA for the CDR3 is TGTGCCAGCAGCCCCCGGGACAGGGGGGGGGAGACCCAGTACTTC. J is TRBJ2-5 and V is TRBV7-2, with 11 bases aligning to TRBD1. The V gene end was trimmed by 5 bases and the J gene end by 5 bases; junction bases not matched to a gene: 7. Germline V gene lookup returns CDR1 SGHTA and CDR2 FQGNSA. The CDR3 loop spans 15 amino acids.

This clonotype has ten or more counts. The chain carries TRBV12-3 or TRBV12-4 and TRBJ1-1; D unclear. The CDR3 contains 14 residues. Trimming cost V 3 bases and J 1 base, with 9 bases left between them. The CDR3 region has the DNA TGTGCCAGCAGTTTTTTACAGCAGAACACTGAAGCTTTCTTT. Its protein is CASSFLQQNTEAFF.

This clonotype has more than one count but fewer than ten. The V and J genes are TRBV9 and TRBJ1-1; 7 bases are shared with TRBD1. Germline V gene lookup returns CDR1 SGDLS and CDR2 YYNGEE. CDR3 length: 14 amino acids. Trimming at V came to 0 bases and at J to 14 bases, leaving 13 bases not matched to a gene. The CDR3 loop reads CASSVGGTSGTAFF. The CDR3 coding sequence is TGTGCCAGCAGCGTAGGGGGTACATCCGGGACAGCCTTCTTT.